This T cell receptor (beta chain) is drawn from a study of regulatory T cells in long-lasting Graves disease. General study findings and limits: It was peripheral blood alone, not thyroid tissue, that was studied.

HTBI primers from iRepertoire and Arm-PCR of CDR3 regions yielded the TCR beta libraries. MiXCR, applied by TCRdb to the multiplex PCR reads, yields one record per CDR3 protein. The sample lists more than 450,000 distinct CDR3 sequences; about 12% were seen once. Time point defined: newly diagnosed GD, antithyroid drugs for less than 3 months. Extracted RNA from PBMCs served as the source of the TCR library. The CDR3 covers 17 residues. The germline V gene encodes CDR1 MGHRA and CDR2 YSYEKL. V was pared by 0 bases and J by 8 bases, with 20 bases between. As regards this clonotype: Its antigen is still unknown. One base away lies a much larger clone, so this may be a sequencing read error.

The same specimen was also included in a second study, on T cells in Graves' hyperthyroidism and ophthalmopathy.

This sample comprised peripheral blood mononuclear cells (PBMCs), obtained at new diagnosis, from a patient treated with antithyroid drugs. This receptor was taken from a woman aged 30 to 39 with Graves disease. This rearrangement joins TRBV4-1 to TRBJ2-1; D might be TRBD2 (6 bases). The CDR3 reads CASSQDPGSPPSDEQFF. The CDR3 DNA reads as TGCGCCAGCAGCCAAGATCCCGGGAGCCCGCCATCGGATGAGCAGTTCTTC.